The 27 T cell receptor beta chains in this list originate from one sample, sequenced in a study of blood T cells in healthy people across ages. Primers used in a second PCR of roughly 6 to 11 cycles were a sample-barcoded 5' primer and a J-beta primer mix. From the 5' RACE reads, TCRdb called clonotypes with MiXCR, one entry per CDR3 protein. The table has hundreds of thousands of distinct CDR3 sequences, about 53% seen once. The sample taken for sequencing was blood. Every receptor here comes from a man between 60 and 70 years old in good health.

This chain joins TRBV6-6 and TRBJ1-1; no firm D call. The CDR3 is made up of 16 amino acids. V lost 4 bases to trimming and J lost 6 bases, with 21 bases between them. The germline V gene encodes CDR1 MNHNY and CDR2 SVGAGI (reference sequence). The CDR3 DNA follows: TGTGCCAGCAGTTCAGAGGTCCGGCAGCGTCTCGCTGAAGCTTTCTTT. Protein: CASSSEVRQRLAEAFF.

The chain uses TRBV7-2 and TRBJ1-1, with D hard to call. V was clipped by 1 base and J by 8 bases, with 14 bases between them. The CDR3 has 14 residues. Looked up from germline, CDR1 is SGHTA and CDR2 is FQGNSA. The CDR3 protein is CASSLVQAPREAFF. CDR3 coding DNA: TGTGCCAGCAGCTTAGTCCAGGCTCCAAGGGAAGCTTTCTTT.

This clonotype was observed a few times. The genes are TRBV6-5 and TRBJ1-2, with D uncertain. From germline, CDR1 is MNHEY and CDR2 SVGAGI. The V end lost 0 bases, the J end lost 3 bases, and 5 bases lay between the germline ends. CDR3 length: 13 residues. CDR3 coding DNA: TGTGCCAGCAGTTACTCGGAGGACTATGGCTACACCTTC. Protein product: CASSYSEDYGYTF.

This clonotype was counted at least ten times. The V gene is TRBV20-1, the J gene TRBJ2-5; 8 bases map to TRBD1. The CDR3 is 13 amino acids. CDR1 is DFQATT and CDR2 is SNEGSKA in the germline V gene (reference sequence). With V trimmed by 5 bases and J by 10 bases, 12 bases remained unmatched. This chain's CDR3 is CSAGRDRYPLQYF. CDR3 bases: TGCAGTGCTGGGCGGGACAGGTACCCTCTCCAGTACTTC.

CDR3 in amino acids: CASSLTGSPNEKLFF. In nucleotides, the CDR3 is TGCGCCAGCAGCCTTACGGGGTCGCCTAATGAAAAACTGTTTTTT. V usage is TRBV4-1 and J usage is TRBJ1-4; unclear D gene. Germline-derived CDR1 and CDR2 are MGHRA and YSYEKL. The CDR3 has 15 amino acids. Between the trimmed V and J ends, which lost 4 bases and 3 bases, there was a span of 12 bases.

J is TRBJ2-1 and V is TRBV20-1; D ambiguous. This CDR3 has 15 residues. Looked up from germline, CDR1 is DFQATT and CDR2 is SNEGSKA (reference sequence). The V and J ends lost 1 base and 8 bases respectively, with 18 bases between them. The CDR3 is CSARAPLLTNYEQFF. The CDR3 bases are TGCAGTGCTAGAGCCCCCCTTCTTACAAATTATGAGCAGTTCTTC.

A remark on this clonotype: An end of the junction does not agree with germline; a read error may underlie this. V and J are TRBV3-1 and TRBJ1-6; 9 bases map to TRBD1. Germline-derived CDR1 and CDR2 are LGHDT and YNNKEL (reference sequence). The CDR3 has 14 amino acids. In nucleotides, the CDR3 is TGTGCCAGCAGCCACGGGACAGGGAATTCACCCCCCCACTTT. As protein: CASSHGTGNSPPHF.

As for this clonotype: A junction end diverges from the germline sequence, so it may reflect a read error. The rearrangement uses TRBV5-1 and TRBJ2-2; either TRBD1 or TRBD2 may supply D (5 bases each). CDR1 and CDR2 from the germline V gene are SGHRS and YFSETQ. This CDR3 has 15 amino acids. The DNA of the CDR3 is TGTGCCAGCAGCTTACGTGGGGGGAACACCGGGGAGCTGTTTTTT. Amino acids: CASSLRGGNTGELFF. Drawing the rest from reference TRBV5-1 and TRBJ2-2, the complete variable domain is KAGVTQTPRYLIKTRGQQVTLSCSPISGHRSVSWYQQTPGQGLQFLFEYFSETQRNKGNFPGRFSGRQFSNSRSEMNVSTLELGDSALYLCASSLRGGNTGELFFGEGSRLTVL.

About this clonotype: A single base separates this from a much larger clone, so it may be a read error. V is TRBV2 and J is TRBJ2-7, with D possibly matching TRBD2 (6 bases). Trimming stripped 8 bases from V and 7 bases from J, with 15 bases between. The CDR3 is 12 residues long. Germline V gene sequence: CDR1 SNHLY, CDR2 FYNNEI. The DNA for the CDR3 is TGTGCCAGCGGACTAACTAGCAATGAGCAGTACTTC. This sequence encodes CASGLTSNEQYF.

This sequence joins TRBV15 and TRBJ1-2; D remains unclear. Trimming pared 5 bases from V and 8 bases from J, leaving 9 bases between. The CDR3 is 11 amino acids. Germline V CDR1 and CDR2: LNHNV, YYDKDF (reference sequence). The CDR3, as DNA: TGTGCCACCAGCGGCCACGGGGGCTACACCTTC. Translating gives CATSGHGGYTF.

In DNA form, the CDR3 reads TGCAGTGCTGCACCGGGGTTTCGGGAGACCCAGTACTTC. Protein product: CSAAPGFRETQYF. The genes are TRBV20-1 and TRBJ2-5, with D possibly matching TRBD2 (5 bases). The germline gives CDR1 DFQATT, CDR2 SNEGSKA (reference sequence). The CDR3 length is 13 residues. V was clipped by 5 bases and J by 5 bases, with 15 bases between them.

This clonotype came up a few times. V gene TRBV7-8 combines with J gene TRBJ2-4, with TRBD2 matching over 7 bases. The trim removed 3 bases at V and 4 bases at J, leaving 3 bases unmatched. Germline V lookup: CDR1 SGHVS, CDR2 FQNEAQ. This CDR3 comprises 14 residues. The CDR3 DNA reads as TGTGCCAGCAGCTTTAGCGGGCAGAAAAACATTCAGTACTTC. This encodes CASSFSGQKNIQYF.

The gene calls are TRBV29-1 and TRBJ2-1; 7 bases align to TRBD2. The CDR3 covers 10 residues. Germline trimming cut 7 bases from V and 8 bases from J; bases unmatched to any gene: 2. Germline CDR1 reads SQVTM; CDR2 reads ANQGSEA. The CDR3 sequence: CSASGYEQFF. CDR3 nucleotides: TGCAGCGCTAGCGGCTATGAGCAGTTCTTC.

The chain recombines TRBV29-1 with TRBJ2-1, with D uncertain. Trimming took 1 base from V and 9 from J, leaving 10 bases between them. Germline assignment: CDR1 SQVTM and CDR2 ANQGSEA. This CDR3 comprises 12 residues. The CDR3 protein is CSVEGLASEQFF. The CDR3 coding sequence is TGCAGCGTTGAAGGGTTGGCATCTGAGCAGTTCTTC.

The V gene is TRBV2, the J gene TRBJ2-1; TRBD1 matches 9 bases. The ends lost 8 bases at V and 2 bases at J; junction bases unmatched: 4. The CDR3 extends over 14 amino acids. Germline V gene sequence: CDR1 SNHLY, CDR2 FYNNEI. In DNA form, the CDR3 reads TGTGCCAGCTGGGACAGGGACACCTACAATGAGCAGTTCTTC. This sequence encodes CASWDRDTYNEQFF.

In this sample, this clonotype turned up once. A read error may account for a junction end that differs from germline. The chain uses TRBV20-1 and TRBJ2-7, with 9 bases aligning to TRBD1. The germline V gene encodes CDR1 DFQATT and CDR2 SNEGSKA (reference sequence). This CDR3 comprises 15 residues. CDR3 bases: TGCAGTGCACTTGACCGGGGGACAGGGAAGGTGGAGCGGTACTTC. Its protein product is CSALDRGTGKVERYF.

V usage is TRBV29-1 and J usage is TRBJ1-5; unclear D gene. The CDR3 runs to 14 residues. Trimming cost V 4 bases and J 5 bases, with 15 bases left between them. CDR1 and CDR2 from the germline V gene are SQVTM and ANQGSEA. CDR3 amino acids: CSVGEGGRYQPQHF. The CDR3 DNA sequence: TGCAGCGTTGGGGAGGGAGGGCGTTATCAGCCCCAGCATTTT.

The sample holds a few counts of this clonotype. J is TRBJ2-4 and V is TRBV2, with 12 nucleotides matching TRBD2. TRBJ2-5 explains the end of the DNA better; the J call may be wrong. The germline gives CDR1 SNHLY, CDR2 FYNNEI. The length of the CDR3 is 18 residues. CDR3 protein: CASSETPQTSGGSETQYF. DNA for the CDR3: TGTGCCAGCAGTGAAACCCCGCAGACTAGCGGGGGTTCAGAGACCCAGTACTTC.

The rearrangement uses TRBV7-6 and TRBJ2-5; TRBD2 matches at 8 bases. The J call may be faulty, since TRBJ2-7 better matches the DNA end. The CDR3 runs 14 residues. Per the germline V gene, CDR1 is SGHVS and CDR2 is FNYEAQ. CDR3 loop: CASSYSPGGDEQYF. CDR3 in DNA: TGTGCCAGCAGCTATTCCCCGGGAGGGGACGAGCAGTACTTC.

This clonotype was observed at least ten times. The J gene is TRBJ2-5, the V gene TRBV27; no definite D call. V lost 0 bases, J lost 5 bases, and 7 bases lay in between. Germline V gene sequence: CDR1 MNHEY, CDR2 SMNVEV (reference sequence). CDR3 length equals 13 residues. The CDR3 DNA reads TGTGCCAGCAGTTTATCTTGGCAGGAGACCCAGTACTTC. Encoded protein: CASSLSWQETQYF.

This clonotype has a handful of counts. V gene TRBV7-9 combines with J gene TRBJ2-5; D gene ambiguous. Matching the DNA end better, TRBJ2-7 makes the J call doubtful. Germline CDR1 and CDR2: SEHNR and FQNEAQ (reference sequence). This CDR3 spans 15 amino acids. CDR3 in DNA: TGTGCCAGCAGCTTAATCGGTGGCAGCATGCGCGAGCAGTACTTC. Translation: CASSLIGGSMREQYF.

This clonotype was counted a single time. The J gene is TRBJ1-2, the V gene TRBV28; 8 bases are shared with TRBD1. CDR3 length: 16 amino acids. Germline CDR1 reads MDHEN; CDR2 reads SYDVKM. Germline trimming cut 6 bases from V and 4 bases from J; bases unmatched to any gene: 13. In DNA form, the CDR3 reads TGTGCCAGCAGAACAACACCAGGGGGCGCGGGCTATGGCTACACCTTC. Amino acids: CASRTTPGGAGYGYTF.

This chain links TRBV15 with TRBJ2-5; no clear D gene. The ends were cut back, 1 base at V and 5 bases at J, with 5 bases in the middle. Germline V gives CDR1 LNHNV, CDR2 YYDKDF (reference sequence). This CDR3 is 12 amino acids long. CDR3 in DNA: TGTGCCACCAGCAGAGCCGGGGAGACCCAGTACTTC. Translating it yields CATSRAGETQYF.

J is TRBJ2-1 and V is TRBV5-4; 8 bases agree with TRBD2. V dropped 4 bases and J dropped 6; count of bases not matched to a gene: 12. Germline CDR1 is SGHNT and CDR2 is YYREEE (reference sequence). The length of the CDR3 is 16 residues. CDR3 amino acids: CASSRGGNWEGNEQFF. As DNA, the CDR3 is TGTGCCAGCAGCCGCGGGGGGAACTGGGAAGGCAATGAGCAGTTCTTC.

CDR3 bases: TGTGCCAGCAGCTTGGCCGGACAGGGAAGCTTAAGACTAGCGGGGAACAATGAGCAGTTCTTC. Protein: CASSLAGQGSLRLAGNNEQFF. The genes are TRBV5-6 and TRBJ2-1; 11 nucleotides align to TRBD2. This CDR3 contains 21 residues. V shed 0 bases and J 5 bases; nucleotides not matched to a gene: 19. Germline CDR1 and CDR2: SGHDT and YYEEEE.

The CDR3 reads CASSQDGAIETQYF. CDR3 nucleotides: TGTGCCAGCAGCCAGGACGGGGCGATCGAGACCCAGTACTTC. The genes are TRBV7-6 and TRBJ2-5; possibly TRBD1 or TRBD2 for D (5 bases each). V lost 5 bases, J lost 5 bases, and 15 bases lay in between. Germline CDR1 reads SGHVS; CDR2 reads FNYEAQ. The CDR3 extends over 14 amino acids.

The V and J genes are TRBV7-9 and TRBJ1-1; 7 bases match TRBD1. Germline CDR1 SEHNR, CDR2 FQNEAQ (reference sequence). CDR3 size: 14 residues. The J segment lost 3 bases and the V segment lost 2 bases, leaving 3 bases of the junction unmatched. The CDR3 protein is CASSLWQGDTEAFF. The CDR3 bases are TGTGCCAGCAGCTTATGGCAGGGGGACACTGAAGCTTTCTTT.